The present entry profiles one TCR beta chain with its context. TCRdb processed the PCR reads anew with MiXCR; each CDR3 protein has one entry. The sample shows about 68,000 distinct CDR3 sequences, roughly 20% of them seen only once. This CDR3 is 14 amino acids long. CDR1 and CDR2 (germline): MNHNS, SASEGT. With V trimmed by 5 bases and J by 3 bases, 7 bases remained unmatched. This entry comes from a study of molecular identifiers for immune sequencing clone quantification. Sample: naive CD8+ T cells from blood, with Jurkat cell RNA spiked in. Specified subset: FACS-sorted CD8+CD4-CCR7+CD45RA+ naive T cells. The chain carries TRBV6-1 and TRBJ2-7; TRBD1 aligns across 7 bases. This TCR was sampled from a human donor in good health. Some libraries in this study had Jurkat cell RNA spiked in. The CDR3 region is CASSPGTEFYEQYF. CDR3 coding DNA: TGTGCCAGCAGTCCCGGGACAGAATTCTACGAGCAGTACTTC.